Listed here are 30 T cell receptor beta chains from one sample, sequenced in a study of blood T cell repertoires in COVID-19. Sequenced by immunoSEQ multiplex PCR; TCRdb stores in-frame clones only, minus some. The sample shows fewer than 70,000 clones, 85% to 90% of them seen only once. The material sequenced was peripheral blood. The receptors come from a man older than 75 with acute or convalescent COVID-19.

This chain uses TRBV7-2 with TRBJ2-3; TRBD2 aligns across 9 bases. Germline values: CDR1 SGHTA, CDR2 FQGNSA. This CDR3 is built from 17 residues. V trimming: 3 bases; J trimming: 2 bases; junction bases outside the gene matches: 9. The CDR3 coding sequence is TGTGCCAGCAGCTTGCCCCAAGCGGGAGGAGTCACAGATACGCAGTATTTT. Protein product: CASSLPQAGGVTDTQYF. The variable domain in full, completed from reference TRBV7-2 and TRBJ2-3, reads GAGVSQSPSNKVTEKGKDVELRCDPISGHTALYWYRQSLGQGLEFLIYFQGNSAPDKSGLPSDRFSAERTGGSVSTLTIQRTQQEDSAVYLCASSLPQAGGVTDTQYFGPGTRLTVL.

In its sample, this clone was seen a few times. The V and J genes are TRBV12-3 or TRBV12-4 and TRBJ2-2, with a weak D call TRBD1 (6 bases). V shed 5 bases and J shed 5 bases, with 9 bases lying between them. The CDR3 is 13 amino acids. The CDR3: CASSPGTTGELFF. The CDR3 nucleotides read TGTGCCAGCAGTCCCGGGACAACCGGGGAGCTGTTTTTT.

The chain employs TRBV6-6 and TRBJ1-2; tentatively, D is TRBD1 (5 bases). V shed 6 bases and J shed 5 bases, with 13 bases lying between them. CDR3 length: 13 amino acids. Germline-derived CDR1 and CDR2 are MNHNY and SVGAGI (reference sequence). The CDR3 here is CASSLTGEYGYTF. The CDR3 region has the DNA TGTGCCAGCAGCCTAACGGGGGAATATGGCTACACCTTC.

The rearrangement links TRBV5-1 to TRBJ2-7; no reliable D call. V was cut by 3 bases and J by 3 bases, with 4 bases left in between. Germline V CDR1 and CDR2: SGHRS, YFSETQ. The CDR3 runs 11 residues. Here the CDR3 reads CASSSDYEQYF. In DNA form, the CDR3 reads TGCGCCAGCAGCTCAGACTACGAGCAGTACTTC.

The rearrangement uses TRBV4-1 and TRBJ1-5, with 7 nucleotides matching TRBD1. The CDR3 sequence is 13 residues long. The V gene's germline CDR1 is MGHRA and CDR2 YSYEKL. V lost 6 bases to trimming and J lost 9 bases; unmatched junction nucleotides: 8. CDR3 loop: CASSRTGVGPQHF. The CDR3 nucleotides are TGCGCCAGCAGTCGTACAGGGGTGGGGCCCCAGCATTTT.

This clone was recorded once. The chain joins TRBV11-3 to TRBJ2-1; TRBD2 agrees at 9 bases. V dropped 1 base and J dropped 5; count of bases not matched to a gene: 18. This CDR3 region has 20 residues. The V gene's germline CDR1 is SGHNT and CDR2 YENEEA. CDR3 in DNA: TGTGCCAGCAGCTTAGGAATCTGGGGGGCCAGGCGGGAGGGAAACAATGAGCAGTTCTTC. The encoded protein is CASSLGIWGARREGNNEQFF.

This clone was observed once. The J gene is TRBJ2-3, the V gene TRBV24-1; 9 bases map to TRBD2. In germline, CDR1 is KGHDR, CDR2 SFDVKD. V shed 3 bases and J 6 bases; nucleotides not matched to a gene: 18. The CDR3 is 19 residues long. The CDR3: CATSDRTYGTSSYPDTQYF. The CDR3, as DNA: TGTGCCACCAGTGATAGAACGTATGGGACTAGCTCCTACCCGGATACGCAGTATTTT.

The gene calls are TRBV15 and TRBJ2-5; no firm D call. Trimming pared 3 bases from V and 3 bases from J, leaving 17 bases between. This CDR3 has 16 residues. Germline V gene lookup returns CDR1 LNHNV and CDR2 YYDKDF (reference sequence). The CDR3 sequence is CATSRPLGRSKETQYF. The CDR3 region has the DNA TGTGCCACCAGCAGGCCCTTGGGCAGGTCTAAAGAGACCCAGTACTTC.

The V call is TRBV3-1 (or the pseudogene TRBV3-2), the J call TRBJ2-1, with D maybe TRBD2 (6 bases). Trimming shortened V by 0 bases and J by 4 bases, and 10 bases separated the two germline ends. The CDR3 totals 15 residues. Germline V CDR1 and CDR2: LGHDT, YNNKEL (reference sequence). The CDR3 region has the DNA TGTGCCAGCAGCCAAGATAGACTAGGATACAATGAGCAGTTCTTC. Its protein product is CASSQDRLGYNEQFF.

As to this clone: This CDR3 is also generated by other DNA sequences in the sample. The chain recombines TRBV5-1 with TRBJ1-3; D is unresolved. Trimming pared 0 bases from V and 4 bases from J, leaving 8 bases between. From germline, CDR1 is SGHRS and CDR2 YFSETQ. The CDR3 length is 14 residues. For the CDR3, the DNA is TGCGCCAGCAGCTTGGTCGGGTTAGGAAACACCATATATTTT. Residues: CASSLVGLGNTIYF.

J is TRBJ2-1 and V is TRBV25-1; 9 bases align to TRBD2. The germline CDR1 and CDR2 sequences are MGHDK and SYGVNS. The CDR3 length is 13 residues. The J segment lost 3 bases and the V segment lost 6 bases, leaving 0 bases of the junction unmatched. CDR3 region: CASRTSGYNEQFF. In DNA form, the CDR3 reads TGTGCCAGCAGGACTAGCGGCTACAATGAGCAGTTCTTC. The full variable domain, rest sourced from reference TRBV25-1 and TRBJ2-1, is EADIYQTPRYLVIGTGKKITLECSQTMGHDKMYWYQQDPGMELHLIHYSYGVNSTEKGDLSSESTVSRIRTEHFPLTLESARPSHTSQYLCASRTSGYNEQFFGPGTRLTVL.

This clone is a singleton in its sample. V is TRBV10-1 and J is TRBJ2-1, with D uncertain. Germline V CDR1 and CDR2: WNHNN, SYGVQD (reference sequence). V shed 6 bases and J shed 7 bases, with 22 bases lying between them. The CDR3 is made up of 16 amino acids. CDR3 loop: CASSSARSLSTNEQFF. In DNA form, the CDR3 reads TGCGCCAGCAGCTCCGCAAGGAGTCTCTCTACGAATGAGCAGTTCTTC.

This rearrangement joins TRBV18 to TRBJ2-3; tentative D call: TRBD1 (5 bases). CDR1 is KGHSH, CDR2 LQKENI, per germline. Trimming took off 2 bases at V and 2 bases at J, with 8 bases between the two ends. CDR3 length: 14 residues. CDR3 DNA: TGTGCCAGCTCACCAGACAGACTCACAGATACGCAGTATTTT. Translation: CASSPDRLTDTQYF. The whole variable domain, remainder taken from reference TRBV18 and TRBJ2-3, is NAGVMQNPRHLVRRRGQEARLRCSPMKGHSHVYWYRQLPEEGLKFMVYLQKENIIDESGMPKERFSAEFPKEGPSILRIQQVVRGDSAAYFCASSPDRLTDTQYFGPGTRLTVL.

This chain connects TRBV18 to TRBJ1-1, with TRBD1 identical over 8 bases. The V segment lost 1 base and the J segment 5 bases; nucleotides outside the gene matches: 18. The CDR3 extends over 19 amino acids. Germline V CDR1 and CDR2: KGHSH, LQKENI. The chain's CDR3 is CASSPQQYQTTGGRTEAFF. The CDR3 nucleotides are TGTGCCAGCTCACCACAGCAATACCAGACAACAGGGGGACGGACTGAAGCTTTCTTT.

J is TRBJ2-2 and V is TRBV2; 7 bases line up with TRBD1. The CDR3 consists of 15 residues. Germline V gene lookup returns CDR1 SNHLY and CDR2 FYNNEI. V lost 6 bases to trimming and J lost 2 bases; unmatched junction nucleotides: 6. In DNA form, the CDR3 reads TGTGCCAGCAGCGTACAGGGGCCAAACACCGGGGAGCTGTTTTTT. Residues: CASSVQGPNTGELFF.

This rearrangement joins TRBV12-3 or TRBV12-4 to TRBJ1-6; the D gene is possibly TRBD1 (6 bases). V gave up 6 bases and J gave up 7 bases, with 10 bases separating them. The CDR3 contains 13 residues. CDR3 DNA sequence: TGTGCCAGCAGGCCTGGGGGCAATTCACCCCTCCACTTT. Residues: CASRPGGNSPLHF.

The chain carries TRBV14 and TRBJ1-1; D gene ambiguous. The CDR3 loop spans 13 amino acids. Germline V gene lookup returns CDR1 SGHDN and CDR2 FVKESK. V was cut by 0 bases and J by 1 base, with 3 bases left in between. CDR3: CASSQDQNTEAFF. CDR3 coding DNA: TGTGCCAGCAGCCAAGACCAGAACACTGAAGCTTTCTTT.

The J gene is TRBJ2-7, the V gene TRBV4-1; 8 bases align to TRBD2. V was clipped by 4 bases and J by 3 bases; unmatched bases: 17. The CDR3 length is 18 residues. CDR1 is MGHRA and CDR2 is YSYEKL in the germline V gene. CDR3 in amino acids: CASSPRLAIGTRDYEQYF. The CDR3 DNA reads TGCGCCAGCAGCCCGCGATTAGCAATAGGGACTAGAGACTACGAGCAGTACTTC.

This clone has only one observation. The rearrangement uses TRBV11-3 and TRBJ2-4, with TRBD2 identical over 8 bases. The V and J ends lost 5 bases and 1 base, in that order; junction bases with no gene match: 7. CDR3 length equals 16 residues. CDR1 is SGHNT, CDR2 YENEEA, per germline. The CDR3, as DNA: TGTGCCAGCAGCCGTTTTAGCGGGACTGCCAAAAACATTCAGTACTTC. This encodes CASSRFSGTAKNIQYF.

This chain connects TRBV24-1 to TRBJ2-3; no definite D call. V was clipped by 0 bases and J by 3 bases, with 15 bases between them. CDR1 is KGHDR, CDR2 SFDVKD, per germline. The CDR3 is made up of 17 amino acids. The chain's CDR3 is CATSDLPLGPGTDTQYF. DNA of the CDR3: TGTGCCACCAGTGATTTGCCGCTAGGCCCTGGGACAGATACGCAGTATTTT.

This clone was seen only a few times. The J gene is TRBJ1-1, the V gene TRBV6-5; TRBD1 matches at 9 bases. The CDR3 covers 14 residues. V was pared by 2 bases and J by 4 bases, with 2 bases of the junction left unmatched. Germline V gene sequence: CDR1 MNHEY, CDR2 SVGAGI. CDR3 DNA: TGTGCCAGCAGTTACGGACAGGGGACCACTGAAGCTTTCTTT. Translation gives CASSYGQGTTEAFF.

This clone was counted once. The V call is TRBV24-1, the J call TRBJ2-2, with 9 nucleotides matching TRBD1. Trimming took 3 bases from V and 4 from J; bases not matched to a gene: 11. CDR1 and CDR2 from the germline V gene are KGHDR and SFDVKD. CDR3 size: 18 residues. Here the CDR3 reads CATSDQGVGTGITGELFF. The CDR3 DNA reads TGTGCCACCAGTGATCAGGGAGTGGGGACAGGGATCACCGGGGAGCTGTTTTTT.

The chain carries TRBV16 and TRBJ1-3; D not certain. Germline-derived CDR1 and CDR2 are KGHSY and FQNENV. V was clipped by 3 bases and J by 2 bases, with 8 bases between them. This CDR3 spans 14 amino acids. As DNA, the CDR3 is TGTGCCAGCAGCCAGACAAGAGCTGGAAACACCATATATTTT. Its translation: CASSQTRAGNTIYF.

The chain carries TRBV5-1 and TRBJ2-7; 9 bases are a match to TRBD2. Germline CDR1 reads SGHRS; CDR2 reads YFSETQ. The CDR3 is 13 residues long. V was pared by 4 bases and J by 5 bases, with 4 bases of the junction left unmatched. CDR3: CASSLRLADEQYF. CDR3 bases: TGCGCCAGCAGCCTAAGACTAGCGGACGAGCAGTACTTC.

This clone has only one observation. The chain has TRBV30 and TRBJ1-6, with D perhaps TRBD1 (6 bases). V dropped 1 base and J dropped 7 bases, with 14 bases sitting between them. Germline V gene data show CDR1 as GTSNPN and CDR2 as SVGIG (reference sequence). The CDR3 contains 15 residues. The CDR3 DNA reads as TGTGCCTGGAGTGCACCGGAGCAGGGGAATTCACCCCTCCACTTT. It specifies CAWSAPEQGNSPLHF. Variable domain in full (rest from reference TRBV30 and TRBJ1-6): SQTIHQWPATLVQPVGSPLSLECTVEGTSNPNLYWYRQAAGRGLQLLFYSVGIGQISSEVPQNLSASRPQDRQFILSSKKLLLSDSGFYLCAWSAPEQGNSPLHFGNGTRLTVT.

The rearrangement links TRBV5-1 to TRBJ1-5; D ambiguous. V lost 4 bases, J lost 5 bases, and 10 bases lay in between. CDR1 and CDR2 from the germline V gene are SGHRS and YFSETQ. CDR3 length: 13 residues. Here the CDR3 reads CASSEGPDQPQHF. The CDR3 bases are TGCGCCAGCAGCGAGGGTCCGGATCAGCCCCAGCATTTT.

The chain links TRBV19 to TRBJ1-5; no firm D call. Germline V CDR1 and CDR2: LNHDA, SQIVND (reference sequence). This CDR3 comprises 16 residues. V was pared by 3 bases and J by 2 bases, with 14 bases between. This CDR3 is CASSISPRSGNQPQHF. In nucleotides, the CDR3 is TGTGCCAGTAGTATTTCCCCAAGATCGGGCAATCAGCCCCAGCATTTT.

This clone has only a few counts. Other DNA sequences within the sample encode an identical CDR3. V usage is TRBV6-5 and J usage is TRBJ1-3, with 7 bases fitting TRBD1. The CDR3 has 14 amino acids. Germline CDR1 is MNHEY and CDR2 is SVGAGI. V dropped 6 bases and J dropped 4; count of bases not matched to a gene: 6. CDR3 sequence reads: CASRTGSSGNTIYF. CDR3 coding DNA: TGTGCCAGCAGGACAGGGTCTTCAGGAAACACCATATATTTT.

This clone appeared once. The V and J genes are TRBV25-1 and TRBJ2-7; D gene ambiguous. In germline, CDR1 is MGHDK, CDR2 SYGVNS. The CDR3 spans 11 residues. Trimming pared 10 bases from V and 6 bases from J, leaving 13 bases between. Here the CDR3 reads CATLQVGEQYF. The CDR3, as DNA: TGTGCCACCTTGCAGGTCGGCGAGCAGTACTTC.

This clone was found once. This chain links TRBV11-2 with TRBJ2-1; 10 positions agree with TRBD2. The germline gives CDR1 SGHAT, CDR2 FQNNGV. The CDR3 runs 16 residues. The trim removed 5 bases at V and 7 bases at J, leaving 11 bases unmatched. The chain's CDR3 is CASSLLAGSLLNEQFF. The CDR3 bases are TGTGCCAGCAGCCTACTAGCGGGAAGTCTCCTGAATGAGCAGTTCTTC.